The clone carrying this T cell receptor beta chain was observed many times. The sample is drawn from a study of neurological immune-mediated disorders. Germline V gene sequence: CDR1 MGHRA, CDR2 YSYEKL. Trimming took off 4 bases at V and 0 bases at J, with 19 bases between the two ends. CDR3 length equals 18 residues. Over 180 million TCR-beta sequences from 15-18 subjects were obtained in each sequencing run. TCRdb recomputed calls from the 5' RACE reads with MiXCR, one row per CDR3 protein. The sample has about 10,000 distinct CDR3 sequences, 20% to 25% seen once. V gene TRBV4-1 combines with J gene TRBJ1-5; D might be TRBD1 (6 bases). Sequencing used CD8+ T cells from blood. The sequence was collected from a woman aged 35 to 49 with multiple sclerosis. Here the CDR3 DNA reads TGCGCCAGCAGCCGACACCCCCAGGGGAGGCTTAGCAATCAGCCCCAGCATTTT. Translated: CASSRHPQGRLSNQPQHF.